Listed below are T cell receptor beta chains from one sample, sequenced in a study of regulatory T cells in long-lasting Graves disease. TCRdb used MiXCR to reprocess the multiplex PCR reads, holding one entry per CDR3 protein. The sample contains around 240,000 distinct CDR3 sequences, approximately 20% of which appear only once. These sequences were also reported in another study, on T cells in Graves' hyperthyroidism and ophthalmopathy.

Sequencing was performed on peripheral blood mononuclear cells (PBMCs), taken at new diagnosis, from a patient treated with antithyroid drugs. The origin of the receptors is a woman aged 30 to 39 with Graves disease. The CDR3 runs from the conserved cysteine through the conserved F or W. Each record gives: J gene, D gene, clone size, V gene, CDR3 DNA, CDR3 protein. D genes are given only for firm matches. Clone sizes are given selectively: once, few, many, or a class where the clone is expanded.

TRBJ2-4	.	many	TRBV18	TGTGCCAGCTCACCGGGACATCGGCCAAAAAACATTCAGTACTTC	CASSPGHRPKNIQYF
TRBJ2-5	TRBD2	many	TRBV20-1	TGCAGTGCTAGACCCATGACTAGCGGGAACCAAGAGACCCAGTACTTC	CSARPMTSGNQETQYF
TRBJ2-3	TRBD2	.	TRBV9	TGTGCCAGCAGCGTACCAACTAGCGGAGGCCCCCGCGATACGCAGTATTTT	CASSVPTSGGPRDTQYF
TRBJ2-6	.	few	TRBV27	TGTGCCAGCAGACCAGCGGGCGACAACGTCCTGACTTTC	CASRPAGDNVLTF
TRBJ2-3	TRBD2	many	TRBV7-9	TGTGCCAGCAGCTTAGTTAGCGGGGGCCTGAGCACAGATACGCAGTATTTT	CASSLVSGGLSTDTQYF
TRBJ2-5	.	many	TRBV7-2	TGTGCCAGCAGCTTAGTAAGCGAAGAGACCCAGTACTTC	CASSLVSEETQYF
TRBJ2-7	TRBD1	many	TRBV20-1	TGCAGTGCCTCCGATTCACAGGGGTTCTACGAGCAGTACTTC	CSASDSQGFYEQYF
TRBJ2-7	TRBD1	many	TRBV6-1	TGTGCCAGCAGTGAAACAGTGACAGGGGGCTACGAGCAGTACTTC	CASSETVTGGYEQYF
TRBJ1-1	.	.	TRBV10-3	TGTGCCATCGGGCGGGCGACTGAAGCTTTCTTT	CAIGRATEAFF
TRBJ2-3	.	.	TRBV10-2	TGCGCCAGCAGTGTCACAGGATACACAGATACGCAGTATTTT	CASSVTGYTDTQYF
TRBJ1-1	.	many	TRBV2	TGTGCCAGCAGTGTATATGGGCCGGACACTGAAGCTTTCTTT	CASSVYGPDTEAFF
TRBJ2-5	TRBD1	many	TRBV2	TGTGCCAGCAGATTGACCGGGACAGGGGGGACTTCCCGAAAAGAGACCCAGTACTTC	CASRLTGTGGTSRKETQYF
TRBJ1-4	TRBD1	many	TRBV5-1	TGCGCCAGCAGAACAGGGGTTAACGGTGAAAAACTGTTTTTT	CASRTGVNGEKLFF
TRBJ2-2	TRBD2	many	TRBV20-1	TGCAGTGCTAGCGAGCAGCGGGGGGGCACCGGGGAGCTGTTTTTT	CSASEQRGGTGELFF
TRBJ2-3	TRBD2	many	TRBV7-8	TGTGCCAGCAGCTTAGGCGGGGGGGCCAAAGATACGCAGTATTTT	CASSLGGGAKDTQYF
TRBJ1-4	TRBD1	many	TRBV12-3/TRBV12-4	TGTGCCAGCAGTGTACAGGGGGCTAGTAATGAAAAACTGTTTTTT	CASSVQGASNEKLFF
TRBJ1-1	TRBD1	many	TRBV20-1	TGCAGTGCTAGAAGGGCCGGGACAGGGGTGACTGAAGCTTTCTTT	CSARRAGTGVTEAFF
TRBJ1-2	TRBD1	.	TRBV5-1	TGCGCCGGCAGCTGGGGGACAGGAGGAGATGGCTACACCTTC	CAGSWGTGGDGYTF
TRBJ1-2	.	many	TRBV5-1	TGCGCCAGCAGTTTTGGTGGGGGAGATGGCTACACCTTC	CASSFGGGDGYTF
TRBJ2-2	.	few	TRBV4-2	TGTGCCAGCAGCCATGCCCTAGGGGGGACCGGGGAGCTGTTTTTT	CASSHALGGTGELFF
TRBJ1-5	TRBD1	few	TRBV4-1	TGCGCCAGCAGCCAAGATTACAGGGGGAGTCAGCCCCAGCATTTT	CASSQDYRGSQPQHF
TRBJ2-5	.	.	TRBV20-1	TGCAGTGCTAGAGTGGGGGGGGGCTTGGAGACCCAGTACTTC	CSARVGGGLETQYF
TRBJ2-3	.	many	TRBV5-1	TGCGCCAGCAGATACAGGATCAGAGATACGCAGTATTTT	CASRYRIRDTQYF
TRBJ2-7	TRBD1	many	TRBV5-1	TGCGCCAGCAGCTTGGCCTCGGGACAGCCCTACGAGCAGTACTTC	CASSLASGQPYEQYF
TRBJ2-1	.	many	TRBV5-1	TGTGCCAGCAGCTTGTCTCAGGGCCCCTACAATGAGCAGTTCTTC	CASSLSQGPYNEQFF
TRBJ2-3	TRBD2	few	TRBV20-1	TGCAGTGCTAGAGACCCTAGCGGGGGGGTGATATTAGATACGCAGTATTTT	CSARDPSGGVILDTQYF
TRBJ2-7	TRBD2	many	TRBV11-2	TGTGCCAGCAGCTCGGGGGGACTAGCCTCCTACGAGCAGTACTTC	CASSSGGLASYEQYF
TRBJ2-1	.	many	TRBV7-3	TGTGCCAGCAGCTTAACGTCGGACTCCTGGAATGAGCAGTTCTTC	CASSLTSDSWNEQFF
TRBJ2-3	.	many	TRBV5-1	TGCGCCAGCAGCTTGATCAGGAGCCAGCAACCTACGGCAGATACGCAGTATTTT	CASSLIRSQQPTADTQYF
TRBJ2-1	TRBD2	many	TRBV2	TGTGCCAGCACTACAGGACGGGGACTAGTGAGGAATGAGCAGTTCTTC	CASTTGRGLVRNEQFF
TRBJ2-3	TRBD2	many	TRBV20-1	TGCAGTCCCCGGGAGGGGGGGCCGGTAGATACGCAGTATTTT	CSPREGGPVDTQYF
TRBJ1-5	.	.	TRBV19	TGTGCCAGTAGTATAGACACCGGGAGGAGAAATCAGCCCCAGCATTTT	CASSIDTGRRNQPQHF
TRBJ1-1	TRBD1	.	TRBV7-2	TGTGCCAGCAGCTTAGGGGGGACAGGGGGTCCTCTCTTGCCCGGAGCTTTCTTT	CASSLGGTGGPLLPGAFF
TRBJ1-5	.	many	TRBV6-1	TGTGCCAGCAGTGAAGTAGGGTATGGGGGTCAGCCCCAGCATTTT	CASSEVGYGGQPQHF
TRBJ2-5	.	many	TRBV12-3/TRBV12-4	TGTGCCAGCAGTTTAAGAGTCTTCCAAGAGACCCAGTACTTC	CASSLRVFQETQYF
TRBJ2-1	TRBD1	many	TRBV12-5	TGTGCTAGTGCCTACCTTGAGGACAGGGAGCAGTTCTTC	CASAYLEDREQFF
TRBJ1-2	.	many	TRBV5-1	TGCGCCAGCAGGAGAGGGACATCGGGCTATGGCTACACCTTC	CASRRGTSGYGYTF
TRBJ1-1	.	many	TRBV12-3/TRBV12-4	TGTGCCAGCAGTTCCGAACCACAGGGCCTCACTGAAGCTTTCTTT	CASSSEPQGLTEAFF
TRBJ1-2	TRBD1	many	TRBV29-1	TGCAGCGTTGAAGACGACAGGGATGGCTACACCTTC	CSVEDDRDGYTF
TRBJ2-3	TRBD2	many	TRBV3-1	TGTGCCAGCAGCCCAAGACCGGGACTAGCGGGGGGGCCAGATACGCAGTATTTT	CASSPRPGLAGGPDTQYF
TRBJ2-3	.	many	TRBV5-1	TGCGCCAGCAGCTGGAAAGGTGGAGAACCTAGCACAGATACGCAGTATTTT	CASSWKGGEPSTDTQYF
TRBJ1-4	.	many	TRBV7-8	TGTGCCAGCAGCTTAGTGAGGAGGGGGGATGAAAAACTGTTTTTT	CASSLVRRGDEKLFF
TRBJ1-5	TRBD1	many	TRBV6-1	TGTGCCAGCAGTGTGCGACAGGGCACCTATAATCAGCCCCAGCATTTT	CASSVRQGTYNQPQHF